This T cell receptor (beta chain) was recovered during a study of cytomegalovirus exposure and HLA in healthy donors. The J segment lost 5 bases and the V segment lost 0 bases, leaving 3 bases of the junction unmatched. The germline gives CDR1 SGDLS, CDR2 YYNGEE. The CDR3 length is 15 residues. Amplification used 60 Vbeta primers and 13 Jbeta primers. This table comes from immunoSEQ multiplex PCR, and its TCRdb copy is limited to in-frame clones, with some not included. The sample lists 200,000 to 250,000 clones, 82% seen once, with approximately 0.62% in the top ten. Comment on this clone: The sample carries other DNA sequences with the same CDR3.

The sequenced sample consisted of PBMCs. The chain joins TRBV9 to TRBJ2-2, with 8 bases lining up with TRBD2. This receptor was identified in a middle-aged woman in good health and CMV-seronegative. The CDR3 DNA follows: TGTGCCAGCAGCGTAGGTGGCGGGGGGACCGGGGAGCTGTTTTTT. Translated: CASSVGGGGTGELFF.